This record concerns one T cell receptor beta chain sequence. Its matching antigen is unknown. This CDR3 has 12 residues. Germline CDR1 SGHTA, CDR2 FQGNSA. V shed 6 bases and J shed 4 bases, with 9 bases lying between them. Sequenced by immunoSEQ multiplex PCR; TCRdb stores in-frame clones only, minus some. The top ten hold approximately 1.1% of the sample, which has 1.6 million or so clones, around 97% seen once. This entry belongs to a study of shared clonotypes between healthy human individuals. Study-wide context: CD4 naive and CD4 memory each took three plates per donor, while CD8 naive took two and CD8 memory one.

Broader study findings: Generation of non-shared clonotypes was less probable than generation of clonotypes shared by all four donors. The study's rarefaction showed incomplete sorted-subset sequencing despite large depth.

The sample was naive CD4+ T cells sorted from blood. The sample's subset: CD45RA+ positively selected. This receptor was identified in a young man in good health. V usage is TRBV7-2 and J usage is TRBJ1-1; tentatively, D is TRBD1 (6 bases). This CDR3 reads CASRVRGTEAFF. The CDR3 DNA sequence: TGTGCCAGCAGGGTCAGGGGCACTGAAGCTTTCTTT.